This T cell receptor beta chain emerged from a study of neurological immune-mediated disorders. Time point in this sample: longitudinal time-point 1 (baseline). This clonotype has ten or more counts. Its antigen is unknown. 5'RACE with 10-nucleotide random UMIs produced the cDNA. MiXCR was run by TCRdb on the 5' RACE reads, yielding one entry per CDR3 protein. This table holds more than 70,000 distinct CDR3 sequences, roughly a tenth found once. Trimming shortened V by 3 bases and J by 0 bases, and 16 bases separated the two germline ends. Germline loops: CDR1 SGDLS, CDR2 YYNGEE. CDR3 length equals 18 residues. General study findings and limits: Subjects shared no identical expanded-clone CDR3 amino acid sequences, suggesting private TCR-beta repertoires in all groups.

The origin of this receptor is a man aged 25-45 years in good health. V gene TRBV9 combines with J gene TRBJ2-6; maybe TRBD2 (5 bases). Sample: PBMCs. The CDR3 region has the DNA TGTGCCAGCAGCGCTAGAGGCGGACTGATCTCTGGGGCCAACGTCCTGACTTTC. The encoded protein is CASSARGGLISGANVLTF. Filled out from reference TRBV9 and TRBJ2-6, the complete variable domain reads DSGVTQTPKHLITATGQRVTLRCSPRSGDLSVYWYQQSLDQGLQFLIQYYNGEERAKGNILERFSAQQFPDLHSELNLSSLELGDSALYFCASSARGGLISGANVLTFGAGSRLTVL.